This T cell receptor beta chain was obtained from a study of T cells after yellow fever vaccination. The CDR3 sequence is 15 residues long. V shed 3 bases, J shed 2 bases, and the junction held 5 bases outside the gene matches. The germline V gene encodes CDR1 MNHEY and CDR2 SVGAGI. TCRdb re-analysed the 5' RACE reads in MiXCR, keeping a single row per CDR3 protein. Of hundreds of thousands of distinct CDR3 sequences listed, roughly 10% are singletons. This chain joins TRBV6-5 and TRBJ2-3, with 7 positions matching TRBD1. Material: PBMCs, obtained on the day of the first yellow fever vaccination. This clonotype was obtained from a man between 18 and 29 years old who received the YFV17D yellow fever vaccine. The DNA for the CDR3 is TGTGCCAGCAGTTATACAGGGGTCCCCACAGATACGCAGTATTTT. Protein: CASSYTGVPTDTQYF.